The 14 T cell receptor beta chains listed next were all sequenced from one sample in a study of CXCR3-negative and CXCR3-positive naive CD8 T cells. General study points: In CXCR3-positive naive cells, the TRB CDR3s were more hydrophobic than in CXCR3-negative naive cells.

5' RACE that incorporated UMI labels was used to prepare the TRB cDNA libraries. Each CDR3 protein gets one entry in TCRdb, which reprocessed the 5' RACE reads and gives no DNA. In all, the sample yields some 150,000 distinct CDR3 sequences. Their cognate antigens are unknown. Sequenced input: naive CXCR3+ CD8+ T cells from blood. Stated subset: CD45RO-CCR7+CD27+CD95- naive CD8+ T cells expressing CXCR3 (TNR3+). All receptors come from a human donor in good health. Some clones in this sample may be carry-over from other donors' samples.

The gene calls are TRBV9 and TRBJ1-1; TCRdb lists TRBD1, though no DNA is available to test this call. Germline lookup yields CDR1 SGDLS and CDR2 YYNGEE. This CDR3 contains 14 residues. Here the CDR3 reads CASSSQGANTEAFF. Full variable domain (outside the CDR3, taken from reference TRBV9 and TRBJ1-1): DSGVTQTPKHLITATGQRVTLRCSPRSGDLSVYWYQQSLDQGLQFLIQYYNGEERAKGNILERFSAQQFPDLHSELNLSSLELGDSALYFCASSSQGANTEAFFGQGTRLTVV.

The CDR3 sequence is CASSWGGNQPQHF. The gene calls are TRBV28 and TRBJ1-5. Germline V CDR1 and CDR2: MDHEN, SYDVKM. CDR3 length equals 13 residues.

The chain links TRBV2 to TRBJ2-2; TCRdb's D call of TRBD2 is untestable without DNA. CDR1 SNHLY and CDR2 FYNNEI come from the germline V gene. The CDR3 has 20 residues. The CDR3: CARRLHAPGTSGKDTGELFF.

The chain has TRBV12-3 or TRBV12-4 and TRBJ1-1; TCRdb returns TRBD1, unconfirmable since there is no DNA. The CDR3 loop spans 14 amino acids. CDR3 residues: CASSPTRQGEEAFF.

The genes are TRBV4-2 and TRBJ2-7. The length of the CDR3 is 13 residues. Germline V gene sequence: CDR1 LGHNA, CDR2 YNFKEQ. The CDR3 reads CASSPTTAYEQYF.

The chain is built from TRBV28 and TRBJ2-5; TCRdb selects TRBD2, and the lack of DNA leaves this call unchecked. CDR1 is MDHEN and CDR2 is SYDVKM in the germline V gene. The CDR3 is 14 residues long. The CDR3 sequence is CASSNGLVQETQYF.

The chain couples TRBV24-1 to TRBJ2-1. Germline loops: CDR1 KGHDR, CDR2 SFDVKD. The CDR3 length is 13 residues. CDR3 sequence: CATSDSGFNEQFF.

The V gene is TRBV2, the J gene TRBJ2-1; TCRdb indicates TRBD2, and absent DNA this call remains unverified. The germline gives CDR1 SNHLY, CDR2 FYNNEI. This CDR3 has 15 amino acids. The CDR3: CASTGLEGAEGEQFF.

V is TRBV14 and J is TRBJ1-1; TCRdb returns TRBD1, unconfirmable since there is no DNA. Germline CDR1 and CDR2: SGHDN and FVKESK. The CDR3 is 16 residues long. CDR3 residues: CASSLFQAPGGTEAFF.

The rearrangement joins TRBV9 to TRBJ2-7. The length of the CDR3 is 14 residues. Germline V gene data show CDR1 as SGDLS and CDR2 as YYNGEE. CDR3 region: CASSVSGTTYEQYF. Supplemented by reference TRBV9 and TRBJ2-7, the full variable domain reads DSGVTQTPKHLITATGQRVTLRCSPRSGDLSVYWYQQSLDQGLQFLIQYYNGEERAKGNILERFSAQQFPDLHSELNLSSLELGDSALYFCASSVSGTTYEQYFGPGTRLTVT.

This chain links TRBV12-3 or TRBV12-4 with TRBJ2-7. This CDR3 region has 11 residues. CDR3 protein: CASRQTYEQYF.

V gene TRBV5-1 combines with J gene TRBJ2-1; TCRdb calls TRBD1, which cannot be checked without DNA. Germline V CDR1 and CDR2: SGHRS, YFSETQ. The CDR3 extends over 16 amino acids. CDR3 region: CASSLDQGRSYNEQFF.

The chain uses TRBV5-1 and TRBJ2-6. The CDR3 length is 19 residues. Germline CDR1 SGHRS, CDR2 YFSETQ. The CDR3 sequence is CASSLARIGSFSGANVLTF.

This chain links TRBV2 with TRBJ2-1; TCRdb indicates TRBD1, and absent DNA this call remains unverified. The CDR3 spans 17 residues. Germline V gene data show CDR1 as SNHLY and CDR2 as FYNNEI. The CDR3 loop reads CASSGHFGGASYNEQFF.